The 5 T cell receptor beta chains below come from one sample, sequenced in a study of regulatory T cells in long-lasting Graves disease. This sample's time point: newly diagnosed GD, antithyroid drugs for less than 3 months. RNA extracted from PBMCs served as the sequencing template. According to the study, TCR beta libraries were built with iRepertoire HTBI primers and CDR3-region Arm-PCR. Via MiXCR, TCRdb re-called the multiplex PCR reads, giving one row per CDR3 protein. The sample lists approximately 210,000 distinct CDR3 sequences, about 16% occurring once. The sample here was peripheral blood mononuclear cells (PBMCs), taken at new diagnosis, from a patient treated with antithyroid drugs. The receptors originated from a female donor with Graves disease.

This clonotype came up a few times. The chain combines TRBV19 with TRBJ2-7, with D perhaps matching TRBD1 or TRBD2 (5 bases each). V lost 5 bases to trimming and J lost 0 bases, with 11 bases between them. Germline loops: CDR1 LNHDA, CDR2 SQIVND (reference sequence). The CDR3 has 14 residues. The CDR3 here is CASSLGTVSYEQYF. CDR3 bases: TGTGCCAGTAGTCTCGGGACGGTCTCCTACGAGCAGTACTTC.

This clonotype came up many times. This chain uses TRBV12-3 or TRBV12-4 with TRBJ2-1; no definite D call. With 3 bases removed from V and 11 bases from J, the gap between germline ends came to 14 bases. The CDR3 totals 13 residues. CDR3 protein: CASSFLFGGKQFF. For the CDR3, the DNA is TGTGCCAGCAGTTTTTTGTTTGGCGGCAAGCAGTTCTTC.

The rearrangement links TRBV10-3 to TRBJ1-1; 9 positions agree with TRBD1. Germline V gene lookup returns CDR1 ENHRY and CDR2 SYGVKD. The CDR3 has 14 residues. The ends lost 5 bases at V and 3 bases at J; junction bases unmatched: 4. The CDR3 DNA sequence: TGTGCCATCAGTAGGACAGGGGTAGACACTGAAGCTTTCTTT. Its translation is CAISRTGVDTEAFF.

In this sample, this clonotype turned up many times. This rearrangement joins TRBV6-5 to TRBJ1-1; D unclear. Per the germline V gene, CDR1 is MNHEY and CDR2 is SVGAGI. V lost 4 bases, J lost 1 base, and 10 bases lay in between. CDR3 length: 14 amino acids. CDR3 nucleotides: TGTGCCAGCAGTTTGGGCCTGGAGAACACTGAAGCTTTCTTT. The encoded protein is CASSLGLENTEAFF.

In its sample, this clonotype was seen many times. The rearrangement joins TRBV6-5 to TRBJ2-2; D not resolved. Per the germline V gene, CDR1 is MNHEY and CDR2 is SVGAGI. V was pared by 4 bases and J by 4 bases, with 7 bases between. CDR3 size: 13 residues. CDR3 in amino acids: CASSSDPTGELFF. In DNA form, the CDR3 reads TGTGCCAGCAGTTCGGACCCCACCGGGGAGCTGTTTTTT.